A single sample is the source of the 18 T cell receptor beta chains below, sequenced in a study of long-term antiretroviral therapy in people with HIV. Samples were assayed with immunoSEQ v3.0 at survey level. Assay: immunoSEQ multiplex PCR; the TCRdb copy retains only in-frame clones and omits some. The table has around 15,000 clones, around four fifths seen once. Source: unsorted PBMCs, taken 0.1 years after starting antiretroviral therapy. Receptors originate from a man younger than 30 with HIV.

The chain recombines TRBV9 with TRBJ1-2; 8 nucleotides align to TRBD1. The V gene's germline CDR1 is SGDLS and CDR2 YYNGEE. The length of the CDR3 is 17 residues. V dropped 6 bases and J dropped 4; count of bases not matched to a gene: 17. CDR3: CASTSGARAGGAYGYTF. The CDR3, as DNA: TGTGCCAGCACCTCAGGGGCGAGGGCAGGGGGCGCCTATGGCTACACCTTC.

The chain links TRBV25-1 to TRBJ1-2; D is unclear. Per germline, CDR1 MGHDK and CDR2 SYGVNS. V was trimmed by 8 bases and J by 6 bases, leaving 10 bases between them. The CDR3 is 11 amino acids. CDR3 DNA: TGTGCCAGCGTCGCCGGCGATGGCTACACCTTC. Translation gives CASVAGDGYTF.

This clone has only one observation. V and J are TRBV19 and TRBJ2-7; D unclear. Germline V gives CDR1 LNHDA, CDR2 SQIVND (reference sequence). Trimming cost V 6 bases and J 7 bases, with 16 bases left between them. CDR3 length: 13 residues. CDR3 DNA: TGTGCCAGTAGCCCCGGTAGCCAGAGGGAGCAGTACTTC. It codes for CASSPGSQREQYF.

The chain links TRBV5-1 to TRBJ1-2, with D unclear. This CDR3 contains 14 residues. The germline V gene encodes CDR1 SGHRS and CDR2 YFSETQ. Trimming removed 0 bases from V and 3 bases from J, with 9 bases in between. The CDR3 sequence: CASSLEDGYYGYTF. CDR3 nucleotide sequence: TGCGCCAGCAGCTTGGAGGACGGGTACTATGGCTACACCTTC.

The chain employs TRBV13 and TRBJ2-1; TRBD1 aligns across 9 bases. The CDR3 totals 18 residues. The germline gives CDR1 PRHDT, CDR2 FYEKMQ (reference sequence). The trim removed 6 bases at V and 2 bases at J, leaving 14 bases unmatched. The CDR3 nucleotides are TGTGCCAGCAGGTCCGGGACAGGGCTTACCTATGCCTACAATGAGCAGTTCTTC. Protein sequence: CASRSGTGLTYAYNEQFF.

This clone showed up just a few times. The same CDR3 can be traced to other DNA sequences in this sample. V usage is TRBV5-1 and J usage is TRBJ2-5; D is perhaps TRBD1 (6 bases). The V end was cut by 6 bases, the J end by 5 bases, with 11 bases between. The CDR3 consists of 12 residues. Germline CDR1 SGHRS, CDR2 YFSETQ. The CDR3 sequence: CASTRGSETQYF. The CDR3 DNA reads TGCGCCAGCACCAGGGGTTCGGAGACCCAGTACTTC.

V and J are TRBV5-1 and TRBJ2-7, with D possibly matching TRBD2 (6 bases). The CDR3 length is 16 residues. The germline V gene encodes CDR1 SGHRS and CDR2 YFSETQ. V was clipped by 0 bases and J by 5 bases, with 18 bases between them. CDR3 region: CASSLASGGALNEQYF. CDR3 in DNA: TGCGCCAGCAGCTTGGCCTCGGGCGGGGCACTGAACGAGCAGTACTTC.

V and J are TRBV6-5 and TRBJ1-4; no clear D. The CDR3 contains 13 residues. In germline, CDR1 is MNHEY, CDR2 SVGAGI. Trimming took 6 bases from V and 12 from J, leaving 17 bases between them. The CDR3 DNA reads TGTGCCAGCAGCCCAAATTTGGGGTTAGAACTGTTTTTT. Translated, it gives CASSPNLGLELFF.

The chain joins TRBV19 to TRBJ1-5, with D possibly matching TRBD1 (6 bases). This CDR3 has 14 residues. V was shortened by 4 bases and J by 2 bases, with 9 bases between the two germline ends. Per the germline V gene, CDR1 is LNHDA and CDR2 is SQIVND (reference sequence). The CDR3 protein is CASSRQARNQPQHF. DNA for the CDR3: TGTGCCAGTAGTAGACAGGCCCGCAATCAGCCCCAGCATTTT.

The rearrangement links TRBV19 to TRBJ1-2; no clear D gene. Germline CDR1 is LNHDA and CDR2 is SQIVND (reference sequence). This CDR3 is built from 13 residues. Trimming stripped 7 bases from V and 3 bases from J, with 12 bases between. The DNA of the CDR3 is TGTGCCAGTAAGGGTGGGCGACACTATGGCTACACCTTC. Amino acids: CASKGGRHYGYTF. Complete variable domain (other parts from reference TRBV19 and TRBJ1-2): DGGITQSPKYLFRKEGQNVTLSCEQNLNHDAMYWYRQDPGQGLRLIYYSQIVNDFQKGDIAEGYSVSREKKESFPLTVTSAQKNPTAFYLCASKGGRHYGYTFGSGTRLTVV.

The V gene is TRBV7-8, the J gene TRBJ2-5; 7 bases are a match to TRBD2. The length of the CDR3 is 14 residues. CDR1 SGHVS and CDR2 FQNEAQ come from the germline V gene. V was pared by 3 bases and J by 5 bases, with 6 bases of the junction left unmatched. The CDR3 coding sequence is TGTGCCAGCAGCTTGGGAGGGGTCAGTGAGACCCAGTACTTC. Translating gives CASSLGGVSETQYF.

The rearrangement joins TRBV15 to TRBJ2-7; D unresolved. The CDR3 has 15 residues. CDR1 and CDR2 (germline): LNHNV, YYDKDF (reference sequence). V lost 0 bases and J 3 bases, leaving 12 bases between the germline ends. Here the CDR3 DNA reads TGTGCCACCAGCAGAGATCTCGGGTCAGGCTACGAGCAGTACTTC. Protein sequence: CATSRDLGSGYEQYF.

This clone was counted a few times. This chain connects TRBV5-4 to TRBJ1-1; D possibly corresponds to TRBD1 (5 bases). The CDR3 has 12 amino acids. CDR1 and CDR2 from the germline V gene are SGHNT and YYREEE (reference sequence). The V end lost 4 bases, the J end lost 4 bases, and 8 bases lay between the germline ends. The chain's CDR3 is CASSRGGTEAFF. Here the CDR3 DNA reads TGTGCCAGCAGCCGTGGGGGCACTGAAGCTTTCTTT.

This clone has a handful of counts. The chain carries TRBV16 and TRBJ1-2; no firm D call. The V end lost 4 bases, the J end lost 2 bases, and 8 bases lay between the germline ends. The CDR3 has 13 amino acids. CDR1 and CDR2 (germline): KGHSY, FQNENV. The CDR3 region is CASSLSNNYGYTF. Here the CDR3 DNA reads TGTGCCAGCAGCCTGTCCAACAACTATGGCTACACCTTC.

The rearrangement links TRBV5-5 to TRBJ2-2; D gene ambiguous. V lost 2 bases to trimming and J lost 5 bases, with 4 bases between them. Germline V gene lookup returns CDR1 SGHKS and CDR2 YYEKEE (reference sequence). CDR3 length: 12 residues. The CDR3 nucleotides are TGTGCCAGCAGCTTACCAACCGGGGAGCTGTTTTTT. Translation: CASSLPTGELFF.

The gene calls are TRBV10-3 and TRBJ2-6, with 7 bases matching TRBD1. The germline gives CDR1 ENHRY, CDR2 SYGVKD. CDR3 length equals 16 residues. V was pared by 4 bases and J by 5 bases, with 8 bases of the junction left unmatched. The CDR3 DNA sequence: TGTGCCATCAGTGGGATTAACAGGGGTTGGGCCAACGTCCTGACTTTC. It is translated as CAISGINRGWANVLTF.

V is TRBV19 and J is TRBJ2-3; 7 bases match TRBD2. Germline lookup yields CDR1 LNHDA and CDR2 SQIVND (reference sequence). V lost 4 bases, J lost 2 bases, and 3 bases stayed unmatched. CDR3 size: 14 residues. The CDR3 region has the DNA TGTGCCAGTAGTAGGGAGGGGCCCACAGATACGCAGTATTTT. As protein: CASSREGPTDTQYF.

Here the CDR3 reads CASSSAPGQPPLASTDTQYF. The CDR3, as DNA: TGTGCCAGCAGCTCAGCGCCGGGACAGCCCCCTCTGGCTAGCACAGATACGCAGTATTTT. This chain joins TRBV7-6 and TRBJ2-3; the match to TRBD1 covers 7 bases. CDR3 length equals 20 residues. CDR1 and CDR2 (germline): SGHVS, FNYEAQ. The V segment lost 4 bases and the J segment 0 bases; nucleotides outside the gene matches: 19. Based on the CDR3 plus reference TRBV7-6 and TRBJ2-3, the full variable domain is GAGVSQSPRYKVTKRGQDVALRCDPISGHVSLYWYRQALGQGPEFLTYFNYEAQQDKSGLPNDRFSAERPEGSISTLTIQRTEQRDSAMYRCASSSAPGQPPLASTDTQYFGPGTRLTVL.